The 22 T cell receptor beta chains presented below share a single source sample, sequenced in a study of T cell responses to AZD1222 COVID-19 vaccine. Method: immunoSEQ multiplex PCR; TCRdb's copy keeps in-frame clones and lacks some. The sample holds over 120,000 clones. Sequencing used peripheral blood. The source of these receptors is an adult in good health.

The rearrangement joins TRBV27 to TRBJ1-5; D not resolved. Germline values: CDR1 MNHEY, CDR2 SMNVEV (reference sequence). This CDR3 contains 16 residues. V was trimmed by 6 bases and J by 0 bases, leaving 15 bases between them. The CDR3 protein is CASRPDGVNSNQPQHF. The CDR3 region has the DNA TGTGCCAGCAGGCCCGACGGGGTTAATAGCAATCAGCCCCAGCATTTT.

The chain employs TRBV7-2 and TRBJ2-5, with D tentatively TRBD1 or TRBD2 (6 bases each). This CDR3 has 14 amino acids. V gave up 4 bases and J gave up 7 bases, with 16 bases separating them. The germline V gene has CDR1 SGHTA and CDR2 FQGNSA. This chain's CDR3 is CASSSSPGAPTQYF. The CDR3 nucleotides are TGTGCCAGCAGCTCCTCTCCGGGGGCGCCGACCCAGTACTTC.

This chain connects TRBV9 to TRBJ1-2; TRBD1 is a possible D gene (5 bases). CDR3 length equals 14 residues. The V end was cut by 0 bases, the J end by 2 bases, with 8 bases between. Germline V lookup: CDR1 SGDLS, CDR2 YYNGEE. DNA of the CDR3: TGTGCCAGCAGCGTAGAACCAGGGAACTATGGCTACACCTTC. Amino acid sequence: CASSVEPGNYGYTF.

The chain has TRBV12-3 or TRBV12-4 and TRBJ1-2; D uncertain. The CDR3 spans 12 residues. The germline V and J ends were trimmed by 8 bases and 10 bases, with 17 bases remaining between them. CDR3 in amino acids: CASGAPGPSYTF. The CDR3 DNA follows: TGTGCCAGCGGTGCACCCGGGCCCTCCTACACCTTC.

This sequence joins TRBV4-3 and TRBJ1-2; 9 bases agree with TRBD1. The CDR3 loop spans 13 amino acids. The V segment lost 4 bases and the J segment 8 bases; nucleotides outside the gene matches: 5. CDR1 LGHNA and CDR2 YSLEER come from the germline V gene. The CDR3 DNA follows: TGCGCCAGCAGCCTACAGGGGGCGCAGGGCTACACCTTC. Its translation is CASSLQGAQGYTF.

This chain connects TRBV28 to TRBJ1-5; D is perhaps TRBD1 (6 bases). In germline, CDR1 is MDHEN, CDR2 SYDVKM. V was clipped by 5 bases and J by 11 bases, with 22 bases between them. The CDR3 is 15 amino acids. The CDR3 loop is CASSPSGQQSLSQHF. The CDR3 DNA is TGTGCCAGCAGTCCTTCGGGACAACAGAGTTTGTCCCAGCATTTT.

This sequence joins TRBV2 and TRBJ1-2; 7 positions agree with TRBD1. The CDR3 is 13 amino acids. From germline, CDR1 is SNHLY and CDR2 FYNNEI. With V trimmed by 6 bases and J by 8 bases, 9 bases remained unmatched. This CDR3 is CASRADRFMGYTF. The CDR3 region has the DNA TGTGCCAGCAGGGCGGACAGGTTCATGGGCTACACCTTC.

The rearrangement links TRBV5-6 to TRBJ2-3; the D gene could be TRBD1 or TRBD2 (5 bases each). V lost 5 bases to trimming and J lost 0 bases, with 13 bases between them. Germline V gene sequence: CDR1 SGHDT, CDR2 YYEEEE. This CDR3 is built from 15 residues. DNA of the CDR3: TGTGCCAGCAGAATCGGGACGGGTAGCACAGATACGCAGTATTTT. Residues: CASRIGTGSTDTQYF.

The chain is built from TRBV7-2 and TRBJ1-6, with 10 bases identical to TRBD1. This CDR3 comprises 16 residues. V trimming: 5 bases; J trimming: 11 bases; junction bases outside the gene matches: 12. Germline V lookup: CDR1 SGHTA, CDR2 FQGNSA. The CDR3 bases are TGTGCCAGCAGCCTAAGGACAGGGGGTTACTTTACACCCCTCCACTTT. This translates into CASSLRTGGYFTPLHF.

This chain links TRBV7-8 with TRBJ1-2; D is ambiguous. V was clipped by 5 bases and J by 4 bases, with 8 bases between them. This CDR3 region has 12 residues. Germline-derived CDR1 and CDR2 are SGHVS and FQNEAQ. In DNA, the CDR3 is TGTGCCAGCAGCACAGCTGTCTATGGCTACACCTTC. Its translation: CASSTAVYGYTF.

The V and J genes are TRBV20-1 and TRBJ1-2, with D hard to call. Trimming took 0 bases from V and 7 from J, leaving 6 bases between them. The germline V gene encodes CDR1 DFQATT and CDR2 SNEGSKA (reference sequence). This CDR3 is built from 11 residues. CDR3 sequence reads: CSARDKAGYTF. CDR3 nucleotide sequence: TGCAGTGCTAGAGATAAGGCTGGCTACACCTTC.

The chain recombines TRBV4-1 with TRBJ1-2; 10 nucleotides align to TRBD1. Germline lookup yields CDR1 MGHRA and CDR2 YSYEKL. V lost 2 bases, J lost 4 bases, and 4 bases stayed unmatched. This CDR3 comprises 15 residues. The CDR3 protein is CASSQPTGGGYGYTF. The DNA for the CDR3 is TGCGCCAGCAGCCAACCGACAGGGGGCGGCTATGGCTACACCTTC.

The chain uses TRBV19 and TRBJ1-1; no clear D. The CDR3 is 14 residues long. The germline CDR1 and CDR2 sequences are LNHDA and SQIVND (reference sequence). V was clipped by 2 bases and J by 1 base, with 8 bases between them. The CDR3 protein is CASSISPTNTEAFF. As DNA, the CDR3 is TGTGCCAGTAGTATATCCCCGACGAACACTGAAGCTTTCTTT.

V gene TRBV19 combines with J gene TRBJ1-1, with a weak D call TRBD1 (5 bases). V dropped 8 bases and J dropped 0 bases, with 19 bases sitting between them. This CDR3 comprises 16 residues. In germline, CDR1 is LNHDA, CDR2 SQIVND (reference sequence). The CDR3 sequence: CASSPPGGVMNTEAFF. The DNA of the CDR3 is TGTGCCAGTTCTCCACCGGGGGGGGTGATGAACACTGAAGCTTTCTTT.

This chain joins TRBV10-3 and TRBJ1-2; 10 bases fit TRBD1. J lost 5 bases, V lost 3 bases, and 12 bases had no gene match. The CDR3 runs 17 residues. CDR1 and CDR2 (germline): ENHRY, SYGVKD. CDR3 loop: CAISEGTGVLSGYGYTF. The CDR3 DNA reads as TGTGCCATCAGTGAAGGGACAGGGGTGCTCTCTGGGTATGGCTACACCTTC.

The chain recombines TRBV5-1 with TRBJ1-4; 9 bases map to TRBD1. The junction had 8 bases not matched to a gene; V was cut back by 0 bases and J by 2 bases. This CDR3 spans 18 amino acids. Per the germline V gene, CDR1 is SGHRS and CDR2 is YFSETQ. The CDR3 DNA reads TGCGCCAGCAGCTTGGCTGGGACAGGGCGTTCGACTAATGAAAAACTGTTTTTT. Translation: CASSLAGTGRSTNEKLFF.

The rearrangement joins TRBV4-1 to TRBJ2-1; TRBD2 matches 11 bases. The junction had 13 bases not matched to a gene; V was cut back by 4 bases and J by 8 bases. Germline CDR1 reads MGHRA; CDR2 reads YSYEKL. The CDR3 is 17 residues long. The CDR3 is CASSPYRSGGAVYEQFF. The CDR3 nucleotides are TGCGCCAGCAGCCCCTATCGTAGCGGGGGGGCTGTTTATGAGCAGTTCTTC.

The chain links TRBV2 to TRBJ2-7, with TRBD1 matching 7 bases. Unmatched junction bases numbered 6, after V lost 7 bases and J lost 3 bases. Germline V lookup: CDR1 SNHLY, CDR2 FYNNEI. The CDR3 is 13 amino acids. CDR3 nucleotides: TGTGCCAGCAACAGACAGGGCGGCTACGAGCAGTACTTC. It translates to CASNRQGGYEQYF.

The chain is built from TRBV28 and TRBJ1-4, with D tentatively TRBD1 (6 bases). V lost 5 bases to trimming and J lost 4 bases, with 14 bases between them. CDR1 and CDR2 (germline): MDHEN, SYDVKM. The CDR3 contains 15 residues. The DNA of the CDR3 is TGTGCCAGCAGTGCCCACAGGGATGGTAATGAAAAACTGTTTTTT. Its protein product is CASSAHRDGNEKLFF.

V gene TRBV6-6 combines with J gene TRBJ1-5, with unresolved D. The CDR3 is 14 residues long. The germline V gene encodes CDR1 MNHNY and CDR2 SVGAGI (reference sequence). V was trimmed by 2 bases and J by 7 bases, leaving 12 bases between them. CDR3 loop: CASSYEGLRQPQHF. CDR3 bases: TGTGCCAGCAGTTACGAGGGCCTCAGGCAGCCCCAGCATTTT.

The chain carries TRBV14 and TRBJ2-1, with 7 nucleotides matching TRBD2. This CDR3 region has 19 residues. Germline V gene sequence: CDR1 SGHDN, CDR2 FVKESK. Trimming at V came to 0 bases and at J to 2 bases, leaving 13 bases not matched to a gene. The CDR3 loop is CASSQDPALERGPYNEQFF. CDR3 DNA: TGTGCCAGCAGCCAAGATCCCGCCCTTGAGCGGGGTCCCTACAATGAGCAGTTCTTC.

V usage is TRBV7-9 and J usage is TRBJ2-3; D not resolved. Trimming left V 1 base short and J 5 bases short, with 10 bases between. The CDR3 is 14 residues long. Germline-derived CDR1 and CDR2 are SEHNR and FQNEAQ (reference sequence). CDR3 protein: CASSLVGPEDTQYF. The CDR3, as DNA: TGTGCCAGCAGCTTAGTAGGCCCCGAAGATACGCAGTATTTT.